Each of the 8 T cell receptor beta chains below was sequenced from the same sample in a study of regulatory T cells in long-lasting Graves disease. Time point reported: persistent/refractory GD, antithyroid drugs over 5 years with positive TRAb. Extracted PBMC RNA gave rise to the TCR library. Construction of the TCR beta libraries employed iRepertoire HTBI primers in conjunction with Arm-PCR of CDR3 regions. Each CDR3 protein is one row after TCRdb ran MiXCR on the multiplex PCR reads. The sample records some 370,000 distinct CDR3 sequences, less than 25% being singletons. Sequencing was performed on peripheral blood mononuclear cells (PBMCs), taken when the disease was refractory, from a patient treated with antithyroid drugs. All receptors derive from a female donor with Graves disease.

There are a few counts of this clonotype. The rearrangement uses TRBV7-2 and TRBJ2-7, with 9 bases matching TRBD2. The CDR3 extends over 15 amino acids. Germline lookup yields CDR1 SGHTA and CDR2 FQGNSA. V shed 3 bases, J shed 5 bases, and the junction held 8 bases outside the gene matches. Here the CDR3 DNA reads TGTGCCAGCAGCTTGGCGGGCGGGAGGGGTCACGAGCAGTACTTC. It is translated as CASSLAGGRGHEQYF. The variable domain in full, with the rest retrieved from reference TRBV7-2 and TRBJ2-7, is GAGVSQSPSNKVTEKGKDVELRCDPISGHTALYWYRQSLGQGLEFLIYFQGNSAPDKSGLPSDRFSAERTGGSVSTLTIQRTQQEDSAVYLCASSLAGGRGHEQYFGPGTRLTVT.

V is TRBV20-1 and J is TRBJ2-7; 10 bases are a match to TRBD2. Germline loops: CDR1 DFQATT, CDR2 SNEGSKA (reference sequence). The CDR3 loop spans 14 amino acids. Germline trimming cut 6 bases from V and 2 bases from J; bases unmatched to any gene: 7. CDR3 residues: CSAHASGSPYEQYF. In DNA, the CDR3 is TGCAGTGCACACGCTAGCGGGAGCCCCTACGAGCAGTACTTC.

In this sample, this clonotype turned up many times. The CDR3 nucleotides are TGTGCCAGCAGTTGGAAAGTCGGGACAGATCATCCTAGCACAGATACGCAGTATTTT. This encodes CASSWKVGTDHPSTDTQYF. The V and J genes are TRBV28 and TRBJ2-3; 7 bases fit TRBD1. After removal of 4 bases from V and 0 bases from J, the junction contained 16 bases not matched to a gene. From germline, CDR1 is MDHEN and CDR2 SYDVKM. There are 19 residues in the CDR3.

This rearrangement joins TRBV12-3 or TRBV12-4 to TRBJ1-2; 9 bases align to TRBD1. The V segment lost 5 bases and the J segment 4 bases; nucleotides outside the gene matches: 5. CDR3 length: 14 amino acids. As DNA, the CDR3 is TGTGCCAGCAGTCACCGGGACAGGGCCTATGGCTACACCTTC. This translates into CASSHRDRAYGYTF.

This clonotype was seen a few times. CDR3 region: CASSLVSGNVAYEQYF. The CDR3 DNA sequence: TGTGCCAGCAGCTTAGTGAGCGGGAACGTTGCCTACGAGCAGTACTTC. The chain joins TRBV7-2 to TRBJ2-7, with 7 bases matching TRBD2. There are 16 residues in the CDR3. With V trimmed by 1 base and J by 2 bases, 8 bases remained unmatched. Germline CDR1 and CDR2: SGHTA and FQGNSA.

V gene TRBV6-1 combines with J gene TRBJ2-7, with a possible D match to TRBD1 (6 bases). V was trimmed by 5 bases and J by 6 bases, leaving 17 bases between them. The CDR3 has 14 amino acids. CDR1 and CDR2 (germline): MNHNS, SASEGT. The CDR3 nucleotides read TGTGCCAGCAGTCCCTTGGGCAGGGGCGGCGAGCAGTACTTC. Its protein product is CASSPLGRGGEQYF.

J is TRBJ2-7 and V is TRBV24-1; TRBD1 matches 8 bases. V was clipped by 4 bases and J by 10 bases; unmatched bases: 5. CDR1 is KGHDR and CDR2 is SFDVKD in the germline V gene. The CDR3 is 12 residues long. The CDR3 DNA sequence: TGTGCCACCAGTGACTGGGACAGGAAACAGTACTTC. This encodes CATSDWDRKQYF.

This clonotype appeared many times. The chain joins TRBV27 to TRBJ1-2; the D gene is possibly TRBD1 (6 bases). The ends were cut back, 2 bases at V and 6 bases at J, with 10 bases in the middle. This CDR3 contains 13 residues. The germline gives CDR1 MNHEY, CDR2 SMNVEV (reference sequence). DNA for the CDR3: TGTGCCAGCAGTTTAGGGGGCGCGGATGGCTACACCTTC. Translation: CASSLGGADGYTF.